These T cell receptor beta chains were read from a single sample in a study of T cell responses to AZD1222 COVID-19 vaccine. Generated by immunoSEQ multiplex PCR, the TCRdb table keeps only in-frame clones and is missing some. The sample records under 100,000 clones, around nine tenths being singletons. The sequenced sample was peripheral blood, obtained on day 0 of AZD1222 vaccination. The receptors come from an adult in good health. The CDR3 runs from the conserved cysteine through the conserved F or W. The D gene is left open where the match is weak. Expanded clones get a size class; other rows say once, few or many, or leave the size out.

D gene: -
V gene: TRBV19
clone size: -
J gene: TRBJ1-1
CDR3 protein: CASGQGMNTEAFF
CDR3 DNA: TGTGCCAGTGGCCAGGGCATGAACACTGAAGCTTTCTTT

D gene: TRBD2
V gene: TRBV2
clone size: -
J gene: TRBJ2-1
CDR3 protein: CASSGLAGYNEQFF
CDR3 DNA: TGTGCCAGCAGTGGGCTAGCGGGCTACAATGAGCAGTTCTTC

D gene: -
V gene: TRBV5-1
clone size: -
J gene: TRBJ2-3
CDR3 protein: CASSLNGGSITDTQYF
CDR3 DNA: TGCGCCAGCAGCTTGAACGGCGGATCGATCACAGATACGCAGTATTTT

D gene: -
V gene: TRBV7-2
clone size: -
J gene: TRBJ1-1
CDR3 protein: CASSSDIFGTEAFF
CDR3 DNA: TGTGCCAGCAGCTCGGACATCTTTGGCACTGAAGCTTTCTTT

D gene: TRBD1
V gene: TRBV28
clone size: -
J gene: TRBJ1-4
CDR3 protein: CASSPPTGGSEKLFF
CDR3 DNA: TGTGCCAGCAGTCCCCCGACAGGGGGAAGTGAAAAACTGTTTTTT

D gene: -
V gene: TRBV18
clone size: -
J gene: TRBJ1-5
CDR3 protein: CASSPSGLGNQPQHF
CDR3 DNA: TGTGCCAGCTCACCTTCGGGGTTGGGCAATCAGCCCCAGCATTTT

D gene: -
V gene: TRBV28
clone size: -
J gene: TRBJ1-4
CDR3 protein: CASSPSGPDEKLFF
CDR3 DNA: TGTGCCAGCAGTCCCTCCGGGCCCGATGAAAAACTGTTTTTT

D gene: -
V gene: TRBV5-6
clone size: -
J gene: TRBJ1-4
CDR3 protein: CASSFRGSTNEKLFF
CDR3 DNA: TGTGCCAGCAGTTTTAGGGGATCAACTAATGAAAAACTGTTTTTT

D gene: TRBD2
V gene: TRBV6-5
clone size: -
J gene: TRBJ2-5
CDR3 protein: CASRRTSGEETQYF
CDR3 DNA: TGTGCCAGCAGGAGGACTAGCGGGGAAGAGACCCAGTACTTC

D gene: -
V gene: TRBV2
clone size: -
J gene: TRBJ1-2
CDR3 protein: CATTTNYGYTF
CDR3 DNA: TGTGCCACAACAACTAACTATGGCTACACCTTC

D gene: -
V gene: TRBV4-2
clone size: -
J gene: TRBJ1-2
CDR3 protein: CASSQGTLHYGYTF
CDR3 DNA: TGTGCCAGCAGCCAAGGGACATTGCACTATGGCTACACCTTC

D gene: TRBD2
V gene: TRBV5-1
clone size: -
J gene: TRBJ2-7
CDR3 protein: CASSLSAGAYEQYF
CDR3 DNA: TGCGCCAGCAGCTTGTCCGCGGGGGCCTACGAGCAGTACTTC

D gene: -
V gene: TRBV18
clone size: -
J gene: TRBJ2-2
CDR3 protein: CASSPPLTGRNTGELFF
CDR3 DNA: TGTGCCAGCTCACCACCTCTAACGGGGAGGAACACCGGGGAGCTGTTTTTT

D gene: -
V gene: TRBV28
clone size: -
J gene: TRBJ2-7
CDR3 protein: CASRGIYEQYF
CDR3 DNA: TGTGCCAGCAGGGGGATTTACGAGCAGTACTTC

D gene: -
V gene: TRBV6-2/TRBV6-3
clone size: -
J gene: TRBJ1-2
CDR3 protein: CASSHGDTKDF
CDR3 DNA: TGTGCCAGCAGTCACGGGGACACCAAGGACTTC

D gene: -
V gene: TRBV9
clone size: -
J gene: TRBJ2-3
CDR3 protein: CASRATSTDTQYF
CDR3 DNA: TGTGCCAGCAGGGCTACTAGCACAGATACGCAGTATTTT

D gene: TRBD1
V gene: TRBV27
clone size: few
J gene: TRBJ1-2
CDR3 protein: CASSSQGAWGHGYTF
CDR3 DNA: TGTGCCAGCAGTTCACAGGGGGCGTGGGGCCATGGCTACACCTTC

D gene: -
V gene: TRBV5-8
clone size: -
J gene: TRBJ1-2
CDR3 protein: CASSLALRDFYTF
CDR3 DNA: TGTGCCAGCAGCTTGGCCTTAAGGGACTTCTACACCTTC

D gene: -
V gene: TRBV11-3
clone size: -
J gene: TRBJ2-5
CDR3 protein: CASSLGGLAAQETQYF
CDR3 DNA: TGTGCCAGCAGCTTAGGGGGTCTGGCAGCTCAAGAGACCCAGTACTTC

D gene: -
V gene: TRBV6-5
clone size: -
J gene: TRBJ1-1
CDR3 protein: CASKRPLNTEAFF
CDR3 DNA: TGTGCCAGCAAAAGGCCCCTGAACACTGAAGCTTTCTTT

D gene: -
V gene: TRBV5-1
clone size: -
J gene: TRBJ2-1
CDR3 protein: CASSFGERPNEQFF
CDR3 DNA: TGCGCCAGCAGCTTTGGGGAACGCCCCAATGAGCAGTTCTTC

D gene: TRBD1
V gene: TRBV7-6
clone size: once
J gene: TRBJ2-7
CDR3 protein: CASSPSGTGGLYEQYF
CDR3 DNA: TGTGCCAGCAGTCCTTCCGGGACAGGGGGCCTATACGAGCAGTACTTC

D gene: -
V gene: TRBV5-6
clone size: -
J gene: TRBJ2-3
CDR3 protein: CASSSSTDTQYF
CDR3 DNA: TGTGCCAGCAGCAGTTCCACAGATACGCAGTATTTT

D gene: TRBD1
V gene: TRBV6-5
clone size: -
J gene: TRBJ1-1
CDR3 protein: CASRDRGRVGTEAFF
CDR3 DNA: TGTGCCAGCAGGGACAGGGGGCGAGTAGGGACTGAAGCTTTCTTT

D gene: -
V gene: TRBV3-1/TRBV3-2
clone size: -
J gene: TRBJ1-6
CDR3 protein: CASSFLGDSPLHF
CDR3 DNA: TGTGCCAGCAGCTTTTTAGGGGATTCACCCCTCCACTTT

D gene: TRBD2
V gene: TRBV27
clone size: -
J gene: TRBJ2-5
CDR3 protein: CASSRREGETQYF
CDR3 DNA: TGTGCCAGCAGCCGACGGGAGGGAGAGACCCAGTACTTC

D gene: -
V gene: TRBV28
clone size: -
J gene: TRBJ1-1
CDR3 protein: CASSLQGSEAFF
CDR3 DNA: TGTGCCAGCAGTTTACAGGGGAGTGAAGCTTTCTTT

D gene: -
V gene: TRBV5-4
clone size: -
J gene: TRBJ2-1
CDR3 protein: CASSYRAGKDEQFF
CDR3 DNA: TGTGCCAGCAGCTACCGGGCCGGTAAGGATGAGCAGTTCTTC

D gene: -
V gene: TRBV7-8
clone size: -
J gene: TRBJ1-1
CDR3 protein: CASSLEQGLISTEAFF
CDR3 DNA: TGTGCCAGCAGCTTAGAACAGGGACTAATCAGCACTGAAGCTTTCTTT

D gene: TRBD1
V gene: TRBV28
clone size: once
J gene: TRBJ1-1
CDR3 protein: CASTPPWDRGAFF
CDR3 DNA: TGTGCCAGCACCCCTCCTTGGGACAGGGGAGCTTTCTTT

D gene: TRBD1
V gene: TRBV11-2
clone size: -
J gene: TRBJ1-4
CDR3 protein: CASSLGTGSEKLFF
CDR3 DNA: TGTGCCAGCAGCTTAGGGACAGGGAGTGAAAAACTGTTTTTT

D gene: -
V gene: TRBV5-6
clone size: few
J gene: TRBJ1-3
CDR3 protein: CASSLGVGTIYF
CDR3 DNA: TGTGCCAGCAGCTTGGGAGTAGGAACCATATATTTT

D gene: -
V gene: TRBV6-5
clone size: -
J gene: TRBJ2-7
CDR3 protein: CASSYRADSYEQYF
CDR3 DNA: TGTGCCAGCAGTTATAGGGCAGACTCCTACGAGCAGTACTTC

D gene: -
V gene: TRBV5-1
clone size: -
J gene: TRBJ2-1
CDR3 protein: CASSFPETFNNEQFF
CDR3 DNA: TGCGCCAGCAGCTTCCCAGAGACGTTTAACAATGAGCAGTTCTTC

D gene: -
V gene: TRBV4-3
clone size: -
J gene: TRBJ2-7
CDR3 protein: CASSQDRGTYEQYF
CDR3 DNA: TGCGCCAGCAGCCAAGATCGAGGAACCTACGAGCAGTACTTC

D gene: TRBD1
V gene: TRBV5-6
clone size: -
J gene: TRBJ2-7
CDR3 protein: CASSQTGPSYEQYF
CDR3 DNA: TGTGCCAGCAGCCAGACAGGGCCTAGCTACGAGCAGTACTTC

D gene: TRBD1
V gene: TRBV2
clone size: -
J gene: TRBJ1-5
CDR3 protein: CASSESRTGAQPQHF
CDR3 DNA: TGTGCCAGCAGTGAAAGTCGGACAGGGGCTCAGCCCCAGCATTTT

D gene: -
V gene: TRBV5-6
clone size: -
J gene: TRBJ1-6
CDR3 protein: CASSAGSYNSPLHF
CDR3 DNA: TGTGCCAGCAGCGCGGGTTCGTATAATTCACCCCTCCACTTT

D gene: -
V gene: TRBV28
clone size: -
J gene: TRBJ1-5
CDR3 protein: CASSLMSPVTNQPQHF
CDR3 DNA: TGTGCCAGCAGTTTAATGTCCCCGGTTACAAATCAGCCCCAGCATTTT

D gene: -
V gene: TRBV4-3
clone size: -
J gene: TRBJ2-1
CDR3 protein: CASSRILSGEANEQFF
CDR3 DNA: TGCGCCAGCAGCCGAATCCTAAGTGGGGAAGCCAATGAGCAGTTCTTC

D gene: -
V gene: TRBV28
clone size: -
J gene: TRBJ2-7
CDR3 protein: CASSFVSPRSGGYEQYF
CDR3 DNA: TGTGCCAGCAGTTTTGTGTCTCCCCGTTCTGGGGGGTACGAGCAGTACTTC

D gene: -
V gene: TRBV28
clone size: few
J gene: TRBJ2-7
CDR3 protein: CASSDRAEQYF
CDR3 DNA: TGTGCCAGCAGTGACCGAGCAGAGCAGTACTTC

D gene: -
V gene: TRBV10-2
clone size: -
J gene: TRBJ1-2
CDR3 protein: CASSDEIGLAGGYTF
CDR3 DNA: TGCGCCAGCAGTGATGAAATAGGTCTGGCTGGGGGCTACACCTTC

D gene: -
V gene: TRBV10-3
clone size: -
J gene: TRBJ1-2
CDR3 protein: CAISESPGYNYGYTF
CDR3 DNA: TGTGCCATCAGTGAGTCGCCCGGCTATAACTATGGCTACACCTTC

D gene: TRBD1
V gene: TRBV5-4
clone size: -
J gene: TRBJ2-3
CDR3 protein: CASSLAGTGIKDTQYF
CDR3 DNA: TGTGCCAGCAGCTTGGCCGGGACAGGGATCAAAGATACGCAGTATTTT

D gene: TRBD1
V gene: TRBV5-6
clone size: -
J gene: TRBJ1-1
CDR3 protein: CASSRGDRVNTEAFF
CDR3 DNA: TGTGCCAGCAGCCGCGGCGACAGGGTGAACACTGAAGCTTTCTTT

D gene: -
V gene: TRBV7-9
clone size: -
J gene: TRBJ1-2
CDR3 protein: CASRRTADDYGYTF
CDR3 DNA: TGTGCCAGCAGACGTACGGCGGATGACTATGGCTACACCTTC

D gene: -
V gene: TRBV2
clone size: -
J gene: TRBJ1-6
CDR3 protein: CASGEEYNSPLHF
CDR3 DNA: TGTGCCAGCGGAGAGGAGTATAATTCACCCCTCCACTTT

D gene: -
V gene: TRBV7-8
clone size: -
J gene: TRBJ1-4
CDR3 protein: CASSLASGNEKLFF
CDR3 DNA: TGTGCCAGCAGCTTAGCCAGTGGTAACGAAAAACTGTTTTTT